Listed below are T cell receptor beta chains from one sample, sequenced in a study of blood T cells in healthy people across ages. TCRdb used MiXCR to reprocess the 5' RACE reads, holding one entry per CDR3 protein. In the table there are about 780,000 distinct CDR3 sequences, more than 35% of which are singletons. The specimen sequenced was blood. These receptor sequences come from a man older than 75 in good health. CDR3s include the opening cysteine and the closing phenylalanine or tryptophan. Fields, in order: J gene, V gene, D gene, CDR3 length, clone size, CDR3 DNA, CDR3 protein. D genes are given only for firm matches. Clone size is stated in some rows and not others, as once, few, many or a class when expanded.

>TRBJ2-5|TRBV9|-|11|-
TGTGCCAGCAGCGCCGGGCAAACCCAGTACTTC
CASSAGQTQYF
>TRBJ2-7|TRBV7-3|-|12|-
TGTGCCAGCAGCTCGGACCAGAGCGAGCAGTACTTC
CASSSDQSEQYF
>TRBJ2-4|TRBV6-5|TRBD1|14|-
TGTGCCACCCAGGCGACAGGGGGCGGAAACATTCAGTACTTC
CATQATGGGNIQYF
>TRBJ2-1|TRBV4-1|-|14|-
TGCGCCAGCAGGCCCGATCCGGCCCACAATGAGCAGTTCTTC
CASRPDPAHNEQFF
>TRBJ1-5|TRBV28|TRBD1|15|-
TGTGCCAGCAGTTTAGGTATCAGGGGGCTACAGCCCCAGCATTTT
CASSLGIRGLQPQHF
>TRBJ2-3|TRBV5-1|-|16|few
TGCGCCAGCAGCCCTTCCCCAACGGGGGGCACAGATACGCAGTATTTT
CASSPSPTGGTDTQYF
>TRBJ2-7|TRBV9|-|15|-
TGTGCCAGCAGCGTAACAGCGGACGACTCCTACGAGCAGTACTTC
CASSVTADDSYEQYF
>TRBJ2-4|TRBV28|TRBD2|18|-
TGTGCCAGCAGTTTATTCCCTAGCGGGAGGTTTGGCAAAAACATTCAGTACTTC
CASSLFPSGRFGKNIQYF
>TRBJ2-1|TRBV29-1|-|12|-
TGCAGCGGACGTGACATCTACAATGAGCAGTTCTTC
CSGRDIYNEQFF
>TRBJ1-1|TRBV6-1|-|13|few
TGTGCCAGCAGCCACTTTTCGGACACTGAAGCTTTCTTT
CASSHFSDTEAFF
>TRBJ2-5|TRBV6-2/TRBV6-3|TRBD2|19|-
TGTGCCAGCGCTGATGCCGGGACTAGCGGGAGAAGACGACGAGAGACCCAGTACTTC
CASADAGTSGRRRRETQYF
>TRBJ2-7|TRBV29-1|-|11|-
TGCAGCGTTGATGGGGGTGACGAGCAGTACTTC
CSVDGGDEQYF
>TRBJ2-7|TRBV4-2|TRBD2|17|-
TGTGCCAGCAGCCAAGGTAGCGGGAGGTTGAGCGGCTACGAGCAGTACTTC
CASSQGSGRLSGYEQYF
>TRBJ2-1|TRBV6-2/TRBV6-3|TRBD2|16|-
TGTGCCAGCAGTCCTCTACTAGCGGGGGCAGACAATGAGCAGTTCTTC
CASSPLLAGADNEQFF
>TRBJ2-1|TRBV24-1|TRBD2|16|few
TGTGCCAGTCAGTGGGGAGGAGCGGGATTGGGCAATGAGCAGTTCTTC
CASQWGGAGLGNEQFF
>TRBJ1-6|TRBV7-9|TRBD1|12|-
TGTGCCAGCAACAGGGGGGATTCACCCCTCCACTTT
CASNRGDSPLHF
>TRBJ2-1|TRBV7-9|-|14|few
TGTGCCAGCAGCTTAGGCTTCCAATACAATGAGCAGTTCTTC
CASSLGFQYNEQFF
>TRBJ1-5|TRBV6-1|-|14|-
TGTGCCAGCAGTGGGAGGGGGGAGGATCAGCCCCAGCATTTT
CASSGRGEDQPQHF
>TRBJ2-5|TRBV2|-|15|few
TGTGCCAGCAGCCCCGGACACCTGTACCAAGAGACCCAGTACTTC
CASSPGHLYQETQYF
>TRBJ1-2|TRBV6-6|-|15|many
TGTGCCAGCAGCGGCCAGGACCCTCAGGACTATGGCTACACCTTC
CASSGQDPQDYGYTF
>TRBJ2-5|TRBV29-1|-|12|-
TGCAGCGTTGTTTTTAGCAGCTACGCGCAGTACTTC
CSVVFSSYAQYF
>TRBJ2-2|TRBV27|-|16|few
TGTGCCAGCAGTTTAAGTTCTGGTTACCACACCGGGGAGCTGTTTTTT
CASSLSSGYHTGELFF
>TRBJ2-7|TRBV7-2|TRBD2|18|-
TGTGCCAGCAGCTCCCGACTAGCGGGAGTTTTAGGGGAGGACAATGAGCAGTTC
CASSSRLAGVLGEDNEQF
>TRBJ2-3|TRBV9|-|14|many
TGTGCCAGCAGCGTAGTGACTACCACAGATACGCAGTATTTT
CASSVVTTTDTQYF
>TRBJ2-3|TRBV27|-|14|-
TGTGCCAGCAGTTTATCGGGCCTCACAGATACGCAGTATTTT
CASSLSGLTDTQYF
>TRBJ2-7|TRBV7-2|-|15|-
TGTGCCAGCAGCTTAGAGGGCCTTTCAGTGGTCGAGCAGTACTTC
CASSLEGLSVVEQYF
>TRBJ1-5|TRBV20-1|-|13|-
TGCAGTGCGGCCAGGGGAGCGGCTCAGCCCCAGCATTTT
CSAARGAAQPQHF
>TRBJ2-5|TRBV7-3|-|15|-
TGTGCCAGCAGCTCGGGGCCCGGCGCCCAAGAGACCCAGTACTTC
CASSSGPGAQETQYF
>TRBJ2-5|TRBV7-2|TRBD1|15|-
TGTGCCAGCAGCTCTCGGGGCCCAGGGGGAGAGACCCAGTACTTC
CASSSRGPGGETQYF
>TRBJ2-1|TRBV6-5|TRBD2|16|many
TGTGCCAGCAGTTCCCCTAGCGGGAGGGAAAACAATGAGCAGTTCTTC
CASSSPSGRENNEQFF
>TRBJ1-4|TRBV2|TRBD1|15|-
TGTGCCAGCAGTGGGACAGGGGGCAGAGGTGAAAAACTGTTTTTT
CASSGTGGRGEKLFF
>TRBJ2-3|TRBV5-1|-|12|few
TGCGCCAGCAGCCAGGAGTGGGATACGCAGTATTTT
CASSQEWDTQYF
>TRBJ2-3|TRBV10-3|TRBD2|15|many
TGTGCCATCAGTGAGTACCTAGCGGGAGAAGATACGCAGTATTTT
CAISEYLAGEDTQYF
>TRBJ2-7|TRBV10-3|-|14|few
TGTGCCATCAGATCTAGCGATCCTATCTACGAGCAGTACTTC
CAIRSSDPIYEQYF
>TRBJ2-2|TRBV5-1|-|16|-
TGCGCCAGCAGCTTTGCCTTTACCAGGAACACCGGGGAGCTGTTTTTT
CASSFAFTRNTGELFF
>TRBJ1-2|TRBV29-1|-|14|-
TGCAGCGTTGAAACCCAGTACTATCTCGGGGGCTACACCTTC
CSVETQYYLGGYTF
>TRBJ2-7|TRBV29-1|TRBD1|14|few
TGCAGCGTTGAGGGACAGGGATTCCACAATGAGCAGTACTTC
CSVEGQGFHNEQYF
>TRBJ2-1|TRBV6-5|TRBD2|13|few
TGTGCCAGCAAGATGGCGGGAGTCAATGAGCAGTTCTTC
CASKMAGVNEQFF
>TRBJ2-1|TRBV27|TRBD2|16|-
TGTGCCAGCAGTTTTACCCCGGGACTAGGCTACAATGAGCAGTTCTTC
CASSFTPGLGYNEQFF